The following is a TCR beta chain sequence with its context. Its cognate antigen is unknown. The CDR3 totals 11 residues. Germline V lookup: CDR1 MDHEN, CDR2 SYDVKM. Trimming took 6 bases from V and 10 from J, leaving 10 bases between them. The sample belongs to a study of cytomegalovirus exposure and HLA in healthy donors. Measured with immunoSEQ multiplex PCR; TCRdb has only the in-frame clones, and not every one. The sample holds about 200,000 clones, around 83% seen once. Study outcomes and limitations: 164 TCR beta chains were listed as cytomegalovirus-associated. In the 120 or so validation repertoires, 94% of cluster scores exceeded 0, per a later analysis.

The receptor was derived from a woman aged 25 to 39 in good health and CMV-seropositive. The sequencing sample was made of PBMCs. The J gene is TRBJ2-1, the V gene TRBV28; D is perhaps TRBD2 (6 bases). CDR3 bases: TGTGCCAGCAGGATGACTAGAGAGCAGTTCTTC. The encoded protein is CASRMTREQFF.